The 3 T cell receptor beta chains presented below share a single source sample, sequenced in a study of T cells after yellow fever vaccination. MiXCR, run by TCRdb on the 5' RACE reads, gives a single entry per CDR3 protein. The sample lists about 120,000 distinct CDR3 sequences, roughly 8.2% occurring once. Sequencing was performed on CD8+ T cells sorted from PBMCs, taken on the day of the yellow fever booster vaccination. All receptors derive from a man between 18 and 35 years old who received the YFV17D yellow fever vaccine.

CDR3 coding DNA: TGTGCCATCAGTGAGTCGACGGGCGAGGGACAGCCCCAGCATTTT. This codes for CAISESTGEGQPQHF. This chain links TRBV10-3 with TRBJ1-5, with D unresolved. The CDR3 contains 15 residues. Germline CDR1 and CDR2: ENHRY and SYGVKD. V lost 0 bases and J lost 7, with 13 bases in between.

This clonotype was found a few times. The chain has TRBV7-3 and TRBJ2-1; 7 bases align to TRBD2. J lost 6 bases, V lost 0 bases, and 14 bases had no gene match. Germline-derived CDR1 and CDR2 are SGHTA and FQGTGA. The CDR3 loop spans 18 amino acids. CDR3 in DNA: TGTGCCAGCAGCTTAACGCCCCGACCGGGGGGTACGGGCAATGAGCAGTTCTTC. It is translated as CASSLTPRPGGTGNEQFF.

This chain links TRBV28 with TRBJ1-3, with D uncertain. The CDR3 sequence is 14 residues long. The germline gives CDR1 MDHEN, CDR2 SYDVKM. V was cut by 1 base and J by 8 bases, with 12 bases left in between. The CDR3 protein is CASSLFGETDTIYF. In nucleotides, the CDR3 is TGTGCCAGCAGTTTATTCGGGGAGACGGACACCATATATTTT.